This is a list of T cell receptor beta chains from one sample in a study of shared clonotypes between healthy human individuals. Clones were sequenced by immunoSEQ multiplex PCR, and TCRdb holds only the in-frame ones, with some missing. The table shows about 92,000 clones, with around 68% occurring only once. Sequencing input: memory CD8+ T cells sorted from blood. The source is a young man in good health. Each CDR3 is given with its conserved first and last residue. The D gene is left open where the match is weak. Expanded clones are given a class, and other clones once, few, many or no size at all.

v_call: TRBV27
j_call: TRBJ1-6
clone_size: -
d_call: -
cdr3_aa: CASSFAVRAHLHF
cdr3_nt: TGTGCCAGCAGTTTTGCCGTCCGGGCCCACCTCCACTTT

v_call: TRBV5-1
j_call: TRBJ2-3
clone_size: once
d_call: -
cdr3_aa: CASSLVGRNTDTQYF
cdr3_nt: TGCGCCAGCAGCTTGGTTGGCAGAAACACAGATACGCAGTATTTT

v_call: TRBV27
j_call: TRBJ2-7
clone_size: -
d_call: -
cdr3_aa: CASSLRGSYEQYF
cdr3_nt: TGTGCCAGCAGTTTGAGAGGCTCCTACGAGCAGTACTTC

v_call: TRBV4-3
j_call: TRBJ2-2
clone_size: few
d_call: -
cdr3_aa: CASSPTSNDMNTGELFF
cdr3_nt: TGCGCCAGCAGCCCGACGAGCAATGACATGAACACCGGGGAGCTGTTTTTT

v_call: TRBV18
j_call: TRBJ1-3
clone_size: -
d_call: -
cdr3_aa: CASSPTGSGNTIYF
cdr3_nt: TGTGCCAGCTCACCGACAGGCTCTGGAAACACCATATATTTT

v_call: TRBV27
j_call: TRBJ2-3
clone_size: -
d_call: -
cdr3_aa: CASSLQGDTQYF
cdr3_nt: TGTGCCAGCAGTTTGCAAGGAGATACGCAGTATTTT

v_call: TRBV4-2
j_call: TRBJ2-1
clone_size: -
d_call: TRBD2
cdr3_aa: CASSQNSGRGPYNEQFF
cdr3_nt: TGTGCCAGCAGCCAAAATAGCGGGAGGGGGCCTTACAATGAGCAGTTCTTC

v_call: TRBV6-5
j_call: TRBJ2-7
clone_size: few
d_call: -
cdr3_aa: CASRGLAYEQYF
cdr3_nt: TGTGCCAGCAGAGGTCTCGCCTACGAGCAGTACTTC

v_call: TRBV6-6
j_call: TRBJ2-2
clone_size: -
d_call: TRBD1
cdr3_aa: CASKKGTGSTGELFF
cdr3_nt: TGTGCCAGCAAGAAAGGGACAGGGAGCACCGGGGAGCTGTTTTTT

v_call: TRBV5-1
j_call: TRBJ2-1
clone_size: -
d_call: TRBD2
cdr3_aa: CASSLGLAGGQYNEQFF
cdr3_nt: TGCGCCAGCAGCTTGGGGTTAGCGGGAGGGCAATACAATGAGCAGTTCTTC

v_call: TRBV25-1
j_call: TRBJ2-2
clone_size: -
d_call: -
cdr3_aa: CASSEVLNTGELFF
cdr3_nt: TGTGCCAGCAGTGAGGTTCTAAACACCGGGGAGCTGTTTTTT

v_call: TRBV30
j_call: TRBJ1-5
clone_size: -
d_call: -
cdr3_aa: CACSVWASNQPQHF
cdr3_nt: TGTGCCTGCTCGGTATGGGCTAGCAATCAGCCCCAGCATTTT

v_call: TRBV15
j_call: TRBJ2-2
clone_size: few
d_call: -
cdr3_aa: CATSIVRTGELFF
cdr3_nt: TGTGCCACCAGCATCGTACGCACCGGGGAGCTGTTTTTT

v_call: TRBV7-2
j_call: TRBJ1-1
clone_size: -
d_call: -
cdr3_aa: CASSLDRNTEAFF
cdr3_nt: TGTGCCAGCAGCTTAGACAGGAACACTGAAGCTTTCTTT

v_call: TRBV15
j_call: TRBJ2-5
clone_size: -
d_call: TRBD1
cdr3_aa: CATSGAKQGRETQYF
cdr3_nt: TGTGCCACCAGCGGGGCCAAACAGGGGAGAGAGACCCAGTACTTC

v_call: TRBV21-1
j_call: TRBJ1-5
clone_size: -
d_call: -
cdr3_aa: CASSKVDREGYSNQPQHF
cdr3_nt: TGTGCCAGCAGCAAAGTAGACAGGGAGGGTTATAGCAATCAGCCCCAGCATTTT

v_call: TRBV5-1
j_call: TRBJ2-2
clone_size: -
d_call: TRBD2
cdr3_aa: CASSRGVSSTGELFF
cdr3_nt: TGCGCCAGCAGCCGGGGGGTCTCAAGCACCGGGGAGCTGTTTTTT

v_call: TRBV6-5
j_call: TRBJ1-1
clone_size: few
d_call: -
cdr3_aa: CASSPTGLTEAFF
cdr3_nt: TGTGCCAGCAGCCCTACAGGTCTCACTGAAGCTTTCTTT

v_call: TRBV6-5
j_call: TRBJ2-7
clone_size: many
d_call: -
cdr3_aa: CASTESNEQYF
cdr3_nt: TGTGCCAGCACGGAGAGCAACGAGCAGTACTTC

v_call: TRBV6-1
j_call: TRBJ2-7
clone_size: -
d_call: TRBD1
cdr3_aa: CASSFRDRGSYEQYF
cdr3_nt: TGTGCCAGCAGTTTCCGGGACAGGGGCTCCTACGAGCAGTACTTC

v_call: TRBV10-3
j_call: TRBJ2-5
clone_size: once
d_call: -
cdr3_aa: CAISERGRGGGETQYF
cdr3_nt: TGTGCCATCAGTGAGAGGGGTCGGGGCGGAGGGGAGACCCAGTACTTC

v_call: TRBV5-1
j_call: TRBJ2-4
clone_size: -
d_call: TRBD1
cdr3_aa: CASSLLGTVTKNIQYF
cdr3_nt: TGCGCCAGCAGCTTGTTAGGGACAGTAACCAAAAACATTCAGTACTTC

v_call: TRBV27
j_call: TRBJ2-1
clone_size: -
d_call: TRBD2
cdr3_aa: CASSTGRAQSNEQFF
cdr3_nt: TGTGCCAGCAGTACGGGGAGGGCCCAGAGCAATGAGCAGTTCTTC

v_call: TRBV7-3
j_call: TRBJ2-1
clone_size: -
d_call: TRBD1
cdr3_aa: CASTEGQYNEQFF
cdr3_nt: TGTGCCAGCACCGAGGGACAGTACAATGAGCAGTTCTTC

v_call: TRBV11-2
j_call: TRBJ2-1
clone_size: -
d_call: -
cdr3_aa: CASSLVGDLNSAYNEQFF
cdr3_nt: TGTGCCAGCAGCTTAGTAGGAGACTTGAATTCTGCCTACAATGAGCAGTTCTTC

v_call: TRBV7-9
j_call: TRBJ1-1
clone_size: -
d_call: -
cdr3_aa: CASSIRDMNTEAFF
cdr3_nt: TGTGCCAGCAGCATCCGGGACATGAACACTGAAGCTTTCTTT

v_call: TRBV27
j_call: TRBJ1-2
clone_size: -
d_call: -
cdr3_aa: CASSDGNYGYTF
cdr3_nt: TGTGCCAGCTCGGACGGAAACTATGGCTACACCTTC

v_call: TRBV28
j_call: TRBJ1-1
clone_size: -
d_call: -
cdr3_aa: CASSLGGEGDTEAFF
cdr3_nt: TGTGCCAGCAGTTTAGGCGGTGAGGGGGACACTGAAGCTTTCTTT

v_call: TRBV5-6
j_call: TRBJ2-1
clone_size: -
d_call: TRBD2
cdr3_aa: CASSLGLAGVKDEQFF
cdr3_nt: TGTGCCAGCAGCTTGGGACTAGCGGGGGTAAAGGATGAGCAGTTCTTC

v_call: TRBV28
j_call: TRBJ2-7
clone_size: -
d_call: -
cdr3_aa: CASTPGGTLGEQYF
cdr3_nt: TGTGCCAGCACCCCGGGGGGCACCCTCGGCGAGCAGTACTTC

v_call: TRBV11-3
j_call: TRBJ2-7
clone_size: many
d_call: TRBD2
cdr3_aa: CASSPSGRTYEQYF
cdr3_nt: TGTGCCAGCAGCCCTAGCGGGAGGACCTACGAGCAGTACTTC

v_call: TRBV7-6
j_call: TRBJ2-1
clone_size: many
d_call: -
cdr3_aa: CASSPTREDNEQFF
cdr3_nt: TGTGCCAGCAGCCCGACCAGGGAAGACAATGAGCAGTTCTTC